The 29 T cell receptor beta chains presented below share a single source sample, sequenced in a study of read filtering for tumor transcriptome and immune sequencing. This library used roughly 400 ng RNA and molecular barcoded adaptors spanning alpha/delta and beta/gamma chains. TCRdb re-derived calls from the reads in MiXCR, one entry per CDR3 protein. The data show roughly 93,000 distinct CDR3 sequences, roughly 21% seen once. The sample was a population of CD138-negative cells sorted from bone marrow. The receptors were gathered from a donor at least 40 years old with multiple myeloma.

This clonotype came up many times. The chain uses TRBV14 and TRBJ1-4, with 7 bases fitting TRBD1. Germline V gene data show CDR1 as SGHDN and CDR2 as FVKESK. V lost 1 base to trimming and J lost 5 bases; unmatched junction nucleotides: 4. The length of the CDR3 is 15 residues. CDR3 DNA sequence: TGTGCCAGCAGCCAAGGGGTACAGGGGAATGAAAAACTGTTTTTT. Translating it yields CASSQGVQGNEKLFF.

This chain uses TRBV12-3 or TRBV12-4 with TRBJ2-2; unclear D gene. V was clipped by 7 bases and J by 5 bases, with 14 bases between them. The CDR3 is 14 residues long. The CDR3 is CASTSTLGTGELFF. The CDR3 DNA sequence: TGTGCCAGCACCAGCACCTTAGGTACCGGGGAGCTGTTTTTT.

This clonotype was picked up many times. This chain uses TRBV29-1 with TRBJ1-1; D ambiguous. Trimming took off 6 bases at V and 1 base at J, with 12 bases between the two ends. The V gene's germline CDR1 is SQVTM and CDR2 ANQGSEA. This CDR3 has 13 residues. CDR3 sequence: CSVLPQTNTEAFF. The CDR3, as DNA: TGCAGCGTCCTTCCGCAGACGAACACTGAAGCTTTCTTT.

About this clonotype itself: A clone one base away is much larger, so this may be a read error. Since no conserved phenylalanine or tryptophan closes the CDR3, a read error is the likely cause. The chain couples TRBV2 to TRBJ2-3; D is possibly TRBD1 or TRBD2 (5 bases each). CDR1 is SNHLY, CDR2 FYNNEI, per germline. The CDR3 runs 17 residues. V lost 7 bases to trimming and J lost 2 bases, with 22 bases between them. The DNA for the CDR3 is TGTGCCAGCAAAACCGAGGGACCTAGAGAATTCACAGATACGCAGTATCTT. It codes for CASKTEGPREFTDTQYL.

This clonotype was seen repeatedly, ten times or more. The genes are TRBV2 and TRBJ1-1; maybe TRBD1 (5 bases). Trimming cost V 4 bases and J 9 bases, with 12 bases left between them. This CDR3 spans 12 amino acids. In germline, CDR1 is SNHLY, CDR2 FYNNEI. CDR3 DNA sequence: TGTGCCAGCAGTGGTTGGGCAGGGAAAGCTTTCTTT. It is translated as CASSGWAGKAFF.

The chain combines TRBV20-1 with TRBJ1-5, with 8 positions matching TRBD1. The V and J ends lost 1 base and 11 bases, in that order; junction bases with no gene match: 4. CDR1 is DFQATT, CDR2 SNEGSKA, per germline (reference sequence). This CDR3 contains 12 residues. The CDR3 here is CSARGTGWAQHF. CDR3 nucleotide sequence: TGCAGTGCTAGAGGGACAGGGTGGGCCCAGCATTTT.

The chain uses TRBV20-1 and TRBJ1-2; 8 positions match TRBD1. The CDR3 is 15 residues long. Losses at the gene ends were 0 bases for V and 6 bases for J; bases not matched to a gene: 9. The germline gives CDR1 DFQATT, CDR2 SNEGSKA (reference sequence). The CDR3 loop is CSARDPHRGMHGYTF. The CDR3 region has the DNA TGCAGTGCTAGAGATCCGCACAGGGGGATGCATGGCTACACCTTC.

This clonotype was observed many times. The chain joins TRBV10-2 to TRBJ1-2; no definite D call. Trimming cost V 2 bases and J 2 bases, with 6 bases left between them. CDR1 is WSHSY and CDR2 is SAAADI in the germline V gene. This CDR3 has 13 residues. The CDR3 here is CASSEGLNYGYTF. The CDR3, as DNA: TGCGCCAGCAGTGAGGGACTCAACTATGGCTACACCTTC.

This clonotype occurred many times. The rearrangement links TRBV6-5 to TRBJ2-3; 7 nucleotides match TRBD2. The CDR3 is made up of 15 amino acids. V was clipped by 8 bases and J by 5 bases; unmatched bases: 13. CDR1 MNHEY and CDR2 SVGAGI come from the germline V gene. The CDR3 sequence is CASRAGWTSRDTQYF. The CDR3 DNA reads TGTGCCAGCCGCGCCGGGTGGACTAGTCGAGATACGCAGTATTTT.

This clonotype appeared many times. This sequence joins TRBV28 and TRBJ1-4, with D tentatively TRBD1 (5 bases). In germline, CDR1 is MDHEN, CDR2 SYDVKM. The V end was cut by 2 bases, the J end by 10 bases, with 5 bases between. This CDR3 spans 11 amino acids. Here the CDR3 DNA reads TGTGCCAGCAGTTTAAGGGGAAAACTGTTTTTT. Its protein is CASSLRGKLFF.

Remarks on this clonotype: This clone may be a read error of a much larger clone one base away. This chain joins TRBV28 and TRBJ2-5; tentatively, D is TRBD1 or TRBD2 (5 bases each). Germline V gene data show CDR1 as MDHEN and CDR2 as SYDVKM. The CDR3 is 14 residues long. Trimming took 7 bases from V and 4 from J, leaving 16 bases between them. The CDR3: CASTFEGDRETQYF. DNA of the CDR3: TGTGCCAGCACTTTCGAGGGAGACAGAGAGACCCAGTACTTC.

This clonotype was observed a handful of times. The genes are TRBV5-1 and TRBJ2-5; D remains unclear. Per germline, CDR1 SGHRS and CDR2 YFSETQ. Between the trimmed V and J ends, which lost 0 bases and 5 bases, there was a span of 11 bases. CDR3 length equals 14 residues. CDR3 nucleotide sequence: TGCGCCAGCAGCTTGGTTTCCAGGATTGAGACCCAGTACTTC. Its translation: CASSLVSRIETQYF. Looking up the rest from reference TRBV5-1 and TRBJ2-5 gives the full variable domain: KAGVTQTPRYLIKTRGQQVTLSCSPISGHRSVSWYQQTPGQGLQFLFEYFSETQRNKGNFPGRFSGRQFSNSRSEMNVSTLELGDSALYLCASSLVSRIETQYFGPGTRLLVL.

This clonotype was picked up many times. V usage is TRBV6-6 and J usage is TRBJ2-1, with unresolved D. V lost 6 bases and J 5 bases, leaving 8 bases between the germline ends. The germline CDR1 and CDR2 sequences are MNHNY and SVGAGI (reference sequence). The CDR3 runs to 12 residues. The CDR3 is CASSRRNNEQFF. The CDR3 coding sequence is TGTGCCAGCAGCAGGCGGAACAATGAGCAGTTCTTC.

This clonotype was detected many times. This sequence joins TRBV5-1 and TRBJ1-1; D unclear. V lost 4 bases and J lost 1, with 11 bases in between. Germline assignment: CDR1 SGHRS and CDR2 YFSETQ. This CDR3 is 14 amino acids long. CDR3 coding DNA: TGCGCCAGCAGCCAATGGGGTGGGAACACTGAAGCTTTCTTT. As protein: CASSQWGGNTEAFF.

This clonotype has a count of ten or more. This chain joins TRBV5-1 and TRBJ2-7; a weak D match, TRBD2 (5 bases). Germline assignment: CDR1 SGHRS and CDR2 YFSETQ. This CDR3 region has 11 residues. V was shortened by 4 bases and J by 3 bases, with 5 bases between the two germline ends. CDR3 coding DNA: TGCGCCAGCAGCGCGGGCTACGAGCAGTACTTC. Amino acids: CASSAGYEQYF.

This clonotype was counted at least ten times. The chain combines TRBV6-1 with TRBJ2-1; no firm D call. V lost 5 bases and J lost 5, with 16 bases in between. CDR3 length: 15 residues. Germline V gene sequence: CDR1 MNHNS, CDR2 SASEGT. CDR3 amino acids: CASSLDPTLHNEQFF. The DNA for the CDR3 is TGTGCCAGCAGTTTGGACCCTACCCTCCACAATGAGCAGTTCTTC.

This clonotype was counted once. A much larger clone lies a single base off, so this may be a read error. Given the absence of the conserved phenylalanine or tryptophan at the CDR3 end, a read error is likely. This chain uses TRBV29-1 with TRBJ2-5; D is perhaps TRBD2 (5 bases). Germline V lookup: CDR1 SQVTM, CDR2 ANQGSEA. Between the trimmed V and J ends, which lost 7 bases and 7 bases, there was a span of 16 bases. The CDR3 runs to 12 residues. CDR3 amino acids: CSAKRAGATQYL. In DNA form, the CDR3 reads TGCAGCGCTAAGAGGGCAGGAGCGACCCAGTACCTC.

This clonotype was counted ten times or more. The rearrangement joins TRBV28 to TRBJ1-1, with D perhaps matching TRBD1 (6 bases). The CDR3 has 13 amino acids. Trimming cost V 9 bases and J 3 bases, with 14 bases left between them. CDR1 MDHEN and CDR2 SYDVKM come from the germline V gene. The CDR3 loop is CASTPDSYTEAFF. The CDR3 coding sequence is TGTGCCAGTACCCCGGACAGCTACACTGAAGCTTTCTTT.

This clonotype showed up many times. The chain joins TRBV5-1 to TRBJ1-1, with a weak D call TRBD1 (5 bases). This CDR3 contains 15 residues. Germline CDR1 is SGHRS and CDR2 is YFSETQ. Deletions cut 0 bases from V and 7 bases from J, with 16 bases between. This chain's CDR3 is CASSLAPQRGSEAFF. CDR3 coding DNA: TGCGCCAGCAGCTTGGCCCCCCAAAGGGGCAGTGAAGCTTTCTTT.

The sample holds a few counts of this clonotype. The chain joins TRBV4-1 to TRBJ2-1; 9 bases are a match to TRBD2. V lost 0 bases to trimming and J lost 15 bases; unmatched junction nucleotides: 12. The CDR3 contains 15 residues. CDR1 MGHRA and CDR2 YSYEKL come from the germline V gene. CDR3 sequence: CASSQEKSSGAPPFF. For the CDR3, the DNA is TGCGCCAGCAGCCAAGAAAAATCTAGCGGGGCGCCCCCGTTCTTC.

This clonotype showed up many times. The V and J genes are TRBV7-9 and TRBJ2-1; D call uncertain. V was pared by 3 bases and J by 7 bases, with 16 bases between. There are 15 residues in the CDR3. CDR1 and CDR2 (germline): SEHNR, FQNEAQ (reference sequence). CDR3 in DNA: TGTGCCAGCAGCTTTGAGGCCCTGGCCTTGAATGAGCAGTTCTTC. It yields the protein CASSFEALALNEQFF.

This clonotype was counted a single time. J is TRBJ2-7 and V is TRBV19; D may be TRBD2 (6 bases). The CDR3 has 14 residues. V lost 4 bases and J 4 bases, leaving 14 bases between the germline ends. CDR1 and CDR2 from the germline V gene are LNHDA and SQIVND (reference sequence). Here the CDR3 DNA reads TGTGCCAGTAGTAATATCGCGGGGATGTACGAGCAGTACTTC. This translates into CASSNIAGMYEQYF.

This chain links TRBV16 with TRBJ2-4; 7 nucleotides agree with TRBD2. CDR3 length: 15 residues. After removal of 6 bases from V and 1 base from J, the junction contained 6 bases not matched to a gene. Germline V gives CDR1 KGHSY, CDR2 FQNENV. DNA of the CDR3: TGTGCCAGCAGTCGCGTGGGAGGGGCCAAAAACATTCAGTACTTC. It yields the protein CASSRVGGAKNIQYF.

This clonotype was seen more than once but under ten times. CDR3 residues: CASSFLGVNTGELFF. In DNA, the CDR3 is TGTGCCAGCAGCTTCCTTGGGGTTAACACCGGGGAGCTGTTTTTT. V usage is TRBV7-9 and J usage is TRBJ2-2; D ambiguous. CDR1 and CDR2 from the germline V gene are SEHNR and FQNEAQ (reference sequence). Trimming shortened V by 3 bases and J by 2 bases, and 10 bases separated the two germline ends. CDR3 length: 15 amino acids. Complete variable domain (other parts from reference TRBV7-9 and TRBJ2-2): DTGVSQNPRHKITKRGQNVTFRCDPISEHNRLYWYRQTLGQGPEFLTYFQNEAQLEKSRLLSDRFSAERPKGSFSTLEIQRTEQGDSAMYLCASSFLGVNTGELFFGEGSRLTVL.

This clonotype showed up just a few times. The chain has TRBV20-1 and TRBJ1-2; D unclear. Germline V gene sequence: CDR1 DFQATT, CDR2 SNEGSKA (reference sequence). V shed 1 base and J shed 3 bases, with 12 bases lying between them. CDR3 length equals 14 residues. The CDR3 reads CSARGRYRYYGYTF. The CDR3 region has the DNA TGCAGTGCTAGAGGCCGGTACCGGTACTATGGCTACACCTTC.

This clonotype was seen repeatedly, ten times or more. This chain joins TRBV29-1 and TRBJ1-4, with a weak D call TRBD1 (5 bases). Germline-derived CDR1 and CDR2 are SQVTM and ANQGSEA. The V gene lost 4 bases and the J gene lost 1 base, with 19 bases spanning the gap. The CDR3 runs 17 residues. The CDR3 region is CSVVWGKWTGTNEKLFF. DNA of the CDR3: TGCAGCGTTGTCTGGGGGAAGTGGACTGGAACTAATGAAAAACTGTTTTTT.

CDR3 in DNA: TGTGCCAGCAGCGGACAGGGAGCAACTAATGAAAAACTGTTTTTT. It codes for CASSGQGATNEKLFF. The rearrangement joins TRBV7-8 to TRBJ1-4, with 8 bases aligning to TRBD1. Germline values: CDR1 SGHVS, CDR2 FQNEAQ. This CDR3 is 15 amino acids long. J gave up 0 bases and V 5 bases, and 2 bases lay outside the gene matches.

This clonotype was detected many times. This chain uses TRBV3-1 with TRBJ2-3; D call uncertain. The CDR3 covers 14 residues. Between the trimmed V and J ends, which lost 1 base and 3 bases, there was a span of 8 bases. From germline, CDR1 is LGHDT and CDR2 YNNKEL (reference sequence). The CDR3 loop is CASSQVTLTDTQYF. CDR3 nucleotide sequence: TGTGCCAGCAGCCAAGTCACGCTAACAGATACGCAGTATTTT.

This clonotype was detected only once. Being one base from a much bigger clone, this may be a read error. The CDR3 loop is CAALLGPGRTDTQYF. Here the CDR3 DNA reads TGTGCCGCCTTACTAGGCCCAGGACGAACAGATACGCAGTATTTT. The V gene is TRBV6-1, the J gene TRBJ2-3; tentative D call: TRBD2 (5 bases). This CDR3 contains 15 residues. CDR1 is MNHNS, CDR2 SASEGT, per germline. The ends were cut back, 11 bases at V and 3 bases at J, with 21 bases in the middle.